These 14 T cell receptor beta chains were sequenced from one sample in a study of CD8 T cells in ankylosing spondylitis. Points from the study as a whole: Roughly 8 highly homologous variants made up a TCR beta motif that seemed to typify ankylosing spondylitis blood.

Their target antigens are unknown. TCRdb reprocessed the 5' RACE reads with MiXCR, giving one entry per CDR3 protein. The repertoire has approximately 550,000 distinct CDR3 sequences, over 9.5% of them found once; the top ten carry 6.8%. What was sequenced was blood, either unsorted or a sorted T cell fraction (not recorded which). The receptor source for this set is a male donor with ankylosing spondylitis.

The CDR3 DNA reads as TGCAGTGCCGACAGGGGCAATTCACCCCTCCACTTT. Translation: CSADRGNSPLHF. The gene calls are TRBV20-1 and TRBJ1-6; 8 bases agree with TRBD1. Germline V lookup: CDR1 DFQATT, CDR2 SNEGSKA (reference sequence). The CDR3 sequence is 12 residues long. V was pared by 6 bases and J by 7 bases, with 2 bases of the junction left unmatched.

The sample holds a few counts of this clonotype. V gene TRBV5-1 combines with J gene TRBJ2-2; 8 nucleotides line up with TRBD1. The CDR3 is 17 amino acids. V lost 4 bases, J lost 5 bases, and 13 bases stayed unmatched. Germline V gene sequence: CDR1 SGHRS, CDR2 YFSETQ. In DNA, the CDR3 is TGCGCCAGCAGCACGGCCGCAGGGGGCCCGGGAACCGGGGAGCTGTTTTTT. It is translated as CASSTAAGGPGTGELFF.

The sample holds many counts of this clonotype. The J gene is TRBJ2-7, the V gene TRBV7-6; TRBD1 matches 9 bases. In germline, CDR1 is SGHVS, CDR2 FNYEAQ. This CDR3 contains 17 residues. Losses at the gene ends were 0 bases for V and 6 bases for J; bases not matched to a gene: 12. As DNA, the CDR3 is TGTGCCAGCAGCTTAGCGCCGATGGGGACAGGGTCCAGCGAGCAGTACTTC. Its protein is CASSLAPMGTGSSEQYF.

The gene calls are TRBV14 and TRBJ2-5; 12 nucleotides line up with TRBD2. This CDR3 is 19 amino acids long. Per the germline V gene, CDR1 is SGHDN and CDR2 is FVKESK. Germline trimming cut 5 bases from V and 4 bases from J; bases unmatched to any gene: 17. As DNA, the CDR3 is TGTGCCAGCAGCTCCGACGGACTAGCGGGGTTCCGCGGGGTAGAGACCCAGTACTTC. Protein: CASSSDGLAGFRGVETQYF.

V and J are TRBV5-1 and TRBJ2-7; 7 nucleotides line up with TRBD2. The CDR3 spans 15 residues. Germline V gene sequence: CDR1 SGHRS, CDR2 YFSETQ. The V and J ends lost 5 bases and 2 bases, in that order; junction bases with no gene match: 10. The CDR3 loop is CASSRGEGGAYEQYF. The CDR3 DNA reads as TGCGCCAGCAGTCGAGGGGAGGGAGGTGCCTACGAGCAGTACTTC.

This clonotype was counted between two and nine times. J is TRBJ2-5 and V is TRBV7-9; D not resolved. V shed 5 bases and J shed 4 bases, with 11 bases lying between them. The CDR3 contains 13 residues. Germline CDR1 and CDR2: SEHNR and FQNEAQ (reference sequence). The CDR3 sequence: CASSAGRIETQYF. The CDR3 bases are TGTGCCAGCAGCGCTGGACGGATAGAGACCCAGTACTTC.

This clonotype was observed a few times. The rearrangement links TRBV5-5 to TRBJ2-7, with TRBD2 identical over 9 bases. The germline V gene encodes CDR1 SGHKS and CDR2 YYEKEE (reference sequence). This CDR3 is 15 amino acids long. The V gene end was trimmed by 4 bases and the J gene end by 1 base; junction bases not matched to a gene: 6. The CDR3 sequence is CASSVVAGVSYEQYF. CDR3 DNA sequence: TGTGCCAGCAGCGTAGTAGCGGGAGTTTCCTACGAGCAGTACTTC.

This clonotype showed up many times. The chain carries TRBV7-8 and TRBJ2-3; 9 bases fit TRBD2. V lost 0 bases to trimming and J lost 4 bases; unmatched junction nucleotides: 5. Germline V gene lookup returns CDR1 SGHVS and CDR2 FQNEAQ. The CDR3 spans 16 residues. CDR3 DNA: TGTGCCAGCAGCTTAGCGCCCGGCGGGGGGGCAGATACGCAGTATTTT. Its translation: CASSLAPGGGADTQYF. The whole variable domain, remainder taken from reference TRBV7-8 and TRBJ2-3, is GAGVSQSPRYKVAKRGQDVALRCDPISGHVSLFWYQQALGQGPEFLTYFQNEAQLDKSGLPSDRFFAERPEGSVSTLKIQRTQQEDSAVYLCASSLAPGGGADTQYFGPGTRLTVL.

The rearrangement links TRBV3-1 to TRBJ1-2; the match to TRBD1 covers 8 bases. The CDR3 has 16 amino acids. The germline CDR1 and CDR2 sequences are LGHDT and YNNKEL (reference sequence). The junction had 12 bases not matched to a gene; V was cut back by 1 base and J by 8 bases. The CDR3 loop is CASSQVFSRQGMGYTF. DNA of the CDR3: TGTGCCAGCAGCCAAGTGTTTTCCCGACAGGGGATGGGCTACACCTTC.

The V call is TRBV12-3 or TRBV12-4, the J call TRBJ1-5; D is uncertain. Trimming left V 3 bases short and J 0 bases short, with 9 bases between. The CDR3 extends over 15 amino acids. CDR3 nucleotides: TGTGCCAGCAGTTTTGGACTCATTAGCAATCAGCCCCAGCATTTT. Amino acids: CASSFGLISNQPQHF.

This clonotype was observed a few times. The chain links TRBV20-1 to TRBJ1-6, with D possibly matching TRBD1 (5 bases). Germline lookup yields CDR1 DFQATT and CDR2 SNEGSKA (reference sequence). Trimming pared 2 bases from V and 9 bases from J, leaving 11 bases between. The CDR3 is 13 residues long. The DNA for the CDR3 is TGCAGTGCTAGACCCAGGGAAAGTTCACCCCTCCACTTT. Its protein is CSARPRESSPLHF.

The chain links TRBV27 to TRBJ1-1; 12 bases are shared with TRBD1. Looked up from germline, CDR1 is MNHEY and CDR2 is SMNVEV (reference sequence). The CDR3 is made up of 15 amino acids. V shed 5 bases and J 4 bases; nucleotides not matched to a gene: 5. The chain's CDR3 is CASSPGTGGFTEAFF. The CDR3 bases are TGTGCCAGCAGTCCCGGGACAGGGGGCTTCACTGAAGCTTTCTTT.

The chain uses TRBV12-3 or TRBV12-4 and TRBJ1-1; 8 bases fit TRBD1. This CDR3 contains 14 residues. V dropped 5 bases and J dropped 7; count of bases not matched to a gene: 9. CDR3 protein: CASSPGTGSIEAFF. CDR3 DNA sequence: TGTGCCAGCAGTCCCGGGACAGGTTCGATTGAAGCTTTCTTT.

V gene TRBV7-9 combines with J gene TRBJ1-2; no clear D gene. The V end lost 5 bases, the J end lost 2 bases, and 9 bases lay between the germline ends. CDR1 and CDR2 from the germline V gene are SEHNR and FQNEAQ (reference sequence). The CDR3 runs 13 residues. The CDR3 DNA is TGTGCCAGCAGCGACTGGGGAAACTATGGCTACACCTTC. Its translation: CASSDWGNYGYTF.